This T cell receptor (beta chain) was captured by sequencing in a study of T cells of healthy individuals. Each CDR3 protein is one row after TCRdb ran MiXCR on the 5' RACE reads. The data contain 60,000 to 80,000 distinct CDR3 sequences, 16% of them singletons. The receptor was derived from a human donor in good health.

In DNA, the CDR3 is TGCAGTGCTATCGGACGGATCACAGATACGCAGTATTTT. This encodes CSAIGRITDTQYF. The rearrangement links TRBV20-1 to TRBJ2-3; no firm D call. The CDR3 spans 13 residues. Germline V lookup: CDR1 DFQATT, CDR2 SNEGSKA (reference sequence). The V end lost 4 bases, the J end lost 2 bases, and 10 bases lay between the germline ends.